The subject of this entry is one T cell receptor (beta chain). Its antigen remains unknown. Researchers ran the PCR with 60 Vbeta and 13 Jbeta primers. Sequencing was performed with immunoSEQ multiplex PCR; in TCRdb, only in-frame clones are kept and a portion is missing. Among roughly 250,000 clones listed, under 90% were seen once. The CDR3 covers 15 residues. Germline lookup yields CDR1 KGHSH and CDR2 LQKENI. Trimming removed 3 bases from V and 2 bases from J, with 13 bases in between. This sample was included in a study of cytomegalovirus exposure and HLA in healthy donors. Study results and caveats: Relative to equally common others, HLA-associated TCR beta chains showed greater clonal expansion in a later analysis. A missense DCLRE1C variant was associated with V- and J-gene trimming of TCR beta chains in a later analysis, and an independent cohort replicated the association.

The material sequenced was PBMCs. This chain connects TRBV18 to TRBJ1-1; D gene unclear. The receptor was isolated from a girl aged 2-10 years in good health and CMV-seronegative. The CDR3 reads CASSPALWSNTEAFF. DNA for the CDR3: TGTGCCAGCTCACCGGCACTCTGGAGTAACACTGAAGCTTTCTTT.